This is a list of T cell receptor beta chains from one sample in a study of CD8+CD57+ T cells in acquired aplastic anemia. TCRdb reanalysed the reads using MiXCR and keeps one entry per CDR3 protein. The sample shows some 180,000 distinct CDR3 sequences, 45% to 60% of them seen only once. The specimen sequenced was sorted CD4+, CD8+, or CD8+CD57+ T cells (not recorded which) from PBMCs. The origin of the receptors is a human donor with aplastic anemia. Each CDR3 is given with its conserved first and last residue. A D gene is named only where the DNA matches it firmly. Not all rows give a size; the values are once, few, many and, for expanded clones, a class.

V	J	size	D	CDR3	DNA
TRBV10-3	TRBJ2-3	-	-	CAIADSGSSDTQYF	TGTGCCATCGCAGACAGCGGAAGCTCAGATACGCAGTATTTT
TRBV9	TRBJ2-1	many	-	CASNGRDRVDEQFF	TGTGCCAGCAACGGGAGAGACAGGGTCGATGAGCAGTTCTTC
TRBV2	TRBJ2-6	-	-	CASSEYSGANVLTF	TGTGCCAGCAGTGAGTACTCTGGGGCCAACGTCCTGACTTTC
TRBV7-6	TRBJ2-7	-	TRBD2	CASSAAGGPRYEQYF	TGTGCCAGCAGCGCGGCGGGGGGGCCTCGCTACGAGCAGTACTTC
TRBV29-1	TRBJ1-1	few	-	CSVETGNTEAFF	TGCAGCGTTGAGACAGGGAACACTGAAGCTTTCTTT
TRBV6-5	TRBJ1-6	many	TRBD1	CASSSGTGERPLHF	TGTGCCAGCAGCTCCGGGACAGGGGAACGGCCCCTCCACTTT
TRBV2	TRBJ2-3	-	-	CASGGARTDTQYF	TGTGCCAGCGGGGGGGCTCGCACAGATACGCAGTATTTT
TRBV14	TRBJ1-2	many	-	CASSQGRVGGYTF	TGTGCCAGCAGCCAAGGAAGGGTCGGCGGCTACACCTTC
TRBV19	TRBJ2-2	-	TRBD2	CASSMVAGRAGELFF	TGTGCCAGTAGTATGGTAGCGGGTCGGGCCGGGGAGCTGTTTTTT
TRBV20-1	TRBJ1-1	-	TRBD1	CSGRSPQGETEAFF	TGCAGTGGCCGCAGTCCCCAGGGGGAAACTGAAGCTTTCTTT
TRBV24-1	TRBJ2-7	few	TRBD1	CATSAGQDRDEQYF	TGTGCCACCAGTGCGGGACAGGATCGGGACGAGCAGTACTTC
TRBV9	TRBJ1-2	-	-	CASSMNRDFPSLVRGYTF	TGTGCCAGCAGCATGAACCGGGACTTTCCCTCCTTAGTACGGGGCTACACCTTC
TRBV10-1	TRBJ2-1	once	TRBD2	CASSELRGTLNEQFF	TGCGCCAGCAGTGAGTTGCGGGGGACGCTAAATGAGCAGTTCTTC
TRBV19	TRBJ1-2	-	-	CASSWEGRYGYTF	TGTGCCAGTAGTTGGGAGGGGCGGTATGGCTACACCTTC
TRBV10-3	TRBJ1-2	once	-	CAISEPKGGRIDGYTF	TGTGCCATCAGTGAACCTAAGGGAGGGAGAATCGATGGCTACACCTTC
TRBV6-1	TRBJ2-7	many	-	CASTGGGPREQYF	TGTGCCAGCACCGGCGGGGGCCCGCGAGAGCAGTACTTC
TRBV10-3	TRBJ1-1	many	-	CAISSRDSSTEAFF	TGTGCCATCAGCAGCCGGGACTCGTCCACTGAAGCTTTCTTT
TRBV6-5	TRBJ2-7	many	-	CASSWGSSTQEQYF	TGTGCCAGCAGTTGGGGGTCCTCTACGCAGGAGCAGTACTTC
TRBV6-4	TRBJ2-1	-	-	CASSAVASSYNEQFF	TGTGCCAGCAGTGCCGTGGCTAGCTCATACAATGAGCAGTTCTTC
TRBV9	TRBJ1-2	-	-	CASSAGPYGYTF	TGTGCCAGCAGCGCCGGGCCCTATGGCTACACCTTC
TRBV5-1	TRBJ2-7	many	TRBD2	CATSGGVSYEQYF	TGCGCCACTTCGGGGGGGGTTTCCTACGAGCAGTACTTC
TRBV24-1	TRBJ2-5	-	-	CATSDPPQETQYF	TGTGCCACCAGTGACCCCCCCCAAGAGACCCAGTACTTC
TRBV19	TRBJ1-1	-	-	CASSVGRGKSFATEAFF	TGTGCCAGTAGTGTCGGTAGGGGTAAATCGTTTGCCACTGAAGCTTTCTTT
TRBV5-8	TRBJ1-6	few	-	CASSFRGALSLHF	TGTGCCAGCAGCTTCCGGGGGGCACTCTCCCTCCACTTT
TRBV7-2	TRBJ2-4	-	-	CASSLDVVAKNIQYF	TGTGCCAGCAGCTTAGACGTGGTAGCCAAAAACATTCAGTACTTC
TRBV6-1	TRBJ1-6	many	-	CASGSGRGNSPLHF	TGTGCCAGCGGGTCGGGCAGGGGAAATTCACCCCTCCACTTT
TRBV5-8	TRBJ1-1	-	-	CASSLYGRLNTEAFF	TGTGCCAGCAGCCTGTATGGGAGGCTGAACACTGAAGCTTTCTTT
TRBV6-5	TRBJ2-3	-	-	CASSYYHTGDTQYF	TGTGCCAGCAGTTACTATCATACCGGGGATACGCAGTATTTT
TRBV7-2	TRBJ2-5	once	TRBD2	CASSLTSGGVVQETQYF	TGTGCCAGCAGCTTAACTAGCGGGGGGGTAGTCCAAGAGACCCAGTACTTC
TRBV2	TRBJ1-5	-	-	CASSEGPQPQHF	TGTGCCAGCAGTGAGGGACCTCAGCCCCAGCATTTT
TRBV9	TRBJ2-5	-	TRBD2	CASSVGRLAGGPDETQYF	TGTGCCAGCAGCGTAGGGAGACTAGCGGGGGGGCCGGACGAGACCCAGTACTTC
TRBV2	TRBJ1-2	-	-	CASSARDSSGYTF	TGTGCCAGCAGCGCCAGGGATTCAAGTGGCTACACCTTC
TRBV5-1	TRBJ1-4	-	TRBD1	CASGQEATNEKLFF	TGCGCCAGTGGACAGGAGGCAACTAATGAAAAACTGTTTTTT
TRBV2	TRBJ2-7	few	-	CASKRGDSYEQYF	TGTGCCAGCAAACGGGGAGATTCCTACGAGCAGTACTTC
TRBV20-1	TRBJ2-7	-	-	CSARDPDSYEQYF	TGCAGTGCTAGAGACCCTGACTCCTACGAGCAGTACTTC
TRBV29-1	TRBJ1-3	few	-	CSVVRGTTEGGGNTIYF	TGCAGCGTTGTGCGAGGTACCACCGAAGGCGGAGGAAACACCATATATTTT
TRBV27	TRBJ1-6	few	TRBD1	CASSSEYRGSNSPLHF	TGTGCCAGCAGCTCCGAATACAGGGGTTCAAATTCACCCCTCCACTTT